This TCR beta chain derives from a study of blood T cells in healthy people across ages. Alongside a J-beta primer mix, a sample-barcoded 5' primer served in a second PCR lasting 7 to 11 cycles. TCRdb reprocessed the 5' RACE reads with MiXCR, giving one entry per CDR3 protein. Among 650,000 to 800,000 distinct CDR3 sequences listed, 45% to 60% were seen once. Broader study findings: A roughly linear age-dependent decrease characterized TCR beta diversity per million T cells.

With respect to this clonotype: The antigen remains undetermined.

Germline assignment: CDR1 SGHTA and CDR2 FQGNSA. Unmatched junction bases numbered 5, after V lost 0 bases and J lost 4 bases. This CDR3 is 16 amino acids long. The specimen sequenced was blood. The origin of this receptor is a woman older than 75 in good health. The chain has TRBV7-2 and TRBJ2-1; 8 bases align to TRBD1. This chain's CDR3 is CASSLAARGPYNEQFF. The CDR3 nucleotides read TGTGCCAGCAGCTTAGCCGCCAGGGGGCCGTACAATGAGCAGTTCTTC.